This entry concerns a single TCR beta chain. The data belong to a study of OX40 agonist ivuxolimab in advanced cancers. The V gene end was trimmed by 6 bases and the J gene end by 4 bases; junction bases not matched to a gene: 0. Germline CDR1 MGHDK, CDR2 SYGVNS. The CDR3 consists of 12 residues. Only in-frame clones appear in the TCRdb table, and some are missing; sequencing was by immunoSEQ multiplex PCR. The data hold 15,000 or so clones, with 73% observed a single time. The TCR was taken from an adult with an advanced solid tumor such as melanoma, head and neck, liver or kidney cancer. The sample was CD4+ or CD8+ T cells sorted from blood, taken in a trial of the OX40 agonist ivuxolimab. The chain links TRBV25-1 to TRBJ1-1; 9 bases are shared with TRBD1. The CDR3 DNA sequence: TGTGCCAGCAGGACAGGGGGCACTGAAGCTTTCTTT. It translates to CASRTGGTEAFF.